This passage covers 24 T cell receptor beta chains from one sample sequenced in a study of beta chain features in type 1 diabetes. Every isolated RNA sample was fully reverse transcribed, so sequencing captured expressed TCRB transcripts. Clones were sequenced by immunoSEQ multiplex PCR, and TCRdb holds only the in-frame ones, with some missing. This table has hundreds of thousands of clones, around 30% appearing once. The sample comprised naive CD4+ T cells from blood. These receptors originate from a man aged 18 to 30 in good health.

CDR3 region: CASTLAGSYNEQFF. The CDR3 bases are TGTGCCAGCACGTTAGCGGGATCATACAATGAGCAGTTCTTC. The chain recombines TRBV7-2 with TRBJ2-1; 8 positions match TRBD2. The germline CDR1 and CDR2 sequences are SGHTA and FQGNSA. The CDR3 has 14 amino acids. V was pared by 7 bases and J by 4 bases, with 6 bases of the junction left unmatched. Full variable domain (rest looked up from reference TRBV7-2 and TRBJ2-1): GAGVSQSPSNKVTEKGKDVELRCDPISGHTALYWYRQSLGQGLEFLIYFQGNSAPDKSGLPSDRFSAERTGGSVSTLTIQRTQQEDSAVYLCASTLAGSYNEQFFGPGTRLTVL.

The chain links TRBV6-4 to TRBJ2-7; D gene uncertain. The CDR3 has 16 amino acids. V gave up 5 bases and J gave up 6 bases, with 23 bases separating them. The V gene's germline CDR1 is MRHNA and CDR2 SNTAGT. The DNA of the CDR3 is TGTGCCAGCAGTCCTCGCCGGCGTGCGGCTCTGACCGAGCAGTACTTC. This sequence encodes CASSPRRRAALTEQYF.

This clone was recorded a few times. This chain joins TRBV10-3 and TRBJ2-1, with 7 positions matching TRBD2. CDR1 is ENHRY, CDR2 SYGVKD, per germline. This CDR3 contains 12 residues. V dropped 5 bases and J dropped 5; count of bases not matched to a gene: 0. DNA for the CDR3: TGTGCCATCAGTCTAGCGGACAATGAGCAGTTCTTC. Translation gives CAISLADNEQFF.

The J gene is TRBJ2-5, the V gene TRBV30; 11 nucleotides line up with TRBD2. V shed 0 bases and J 5 bases; nucleotides not matched to a gene: 2. Germline lookup yields CDR1 GTSNPN and CDR2 SVGIG (reference sequence). This CDR3 is built from 14 residues. This CDR3 is CAWSVLAGDETQYF. CDR3 bases: TGTGCCTGGAGTGTACTAGCGGGAGATGAGACCCAGTACTTC.

In the case of this clone: Other nucleotide sequences from this sample produce the same CDR3. The chain is built from TRBV9 and TRBJ2-7; D perhaps matches TRBD2 (6 bases). Trimming shortened V by 0 bases and J by 6 bases, and 7 bases separated the two germline ends. Germline V gene lookup returns CDR1 SGDLS and CDR2 YYNGEE. The CDR3 is made up of 12 amino acids. The CDR3 sequence is CASSVVEGEQYF. CDR3 DNA: TGTGCCAGCAGCGTAGTGGAGGGCGAGCAGTACTTC.

The rearrangement uses TRBV28 and TRBJ2-5; 9 bases match TRBD2. The junction had 17 bases not matched to a gene; V was cut back by 3 bases and J by 6 bases. This CDR3 is 18 amino acids long. Germline CDR1 reads MDHEN; CDR2 reads SYDVKM. The CDR3 DNA reads as TGTGCCAGCAGTTTCGGTCGCGGGAGGGCCTCGAAGGGGAAGACCCAGTACTTC. This codes for CASSFGRGRASKGKTQYF.

This clone came up a few times. V gene TRBV7-2 combines with J gene TRBJ2-7, with D perhaps assigned TRBD1 or TRBD2 (5 bases each). This CDR3 has 15 residues. The V end was cut by 5 bases, the J end by 0 bases, with 14 bases between. Per the germline V gene, CDR1 is SGHTA and CDR2 is FQGNSA. CDR3 bases: TGTGCCAGCAGCCCCGACGGGACCAGCTCCTACGAGCAGTACTTC. It codes for CASSPDGTSSYEQYF.

This chain joins TRBV5-4 and TRBJ2-6; no clear D gene. Trimming shortened V by 4 bases and J by 0 bases, and 8 bases separated the two germline ends. Germline V gene lookup returns CDR1 SGHNT and CDR2 YYREEE (reference sequence). The CDR3 has 15 amino acids. In nucleotides, the CDR3 is TGTGCCAGCAGCCTACGGACCTCTGGGGCCAACGTCCTGACTTTC. As protein: CASSLRTSGANVLTF. The whole variable domain, remainder taken from reference TRBV5-4 and TRBJ2-6, is ETGVTQSPTHLIKTRGQQVTLRCSSQSGHNTVSWYQQALGQGPQFIFQYYREEENGRGNFPPRFSGLQFPNYSSELNVNALELDDSALYLCASSLRTSGANVLTFGAGSRLTVL.

This clone turned up a few times. The J gene is TRBJ2-1, the V gene TRBV4-1; tentatively, D is TRBD2 (7 bases). Between the trimmed V and J ends, which lost 2 bases and 4 bases, there was a span of 15 bases. This CDR3 is built from 16 residues. From germline, CDR1 is MGHRA and CDR2 YSYEKL. For the CDR3, the DNA is TGCGCCAGCAGCCAACTCCAACAGGGAGGGTACAATGAGCAGTTCTTC. Residues: CASSQLQQGGYNEQFF.

Points on this clone: The same CDR3 arises from other DNA sequences in this sample as well. The V call is TRBV5-1, the J call TRBJ2-1, with D unclear. V lost 0 bases to trimming and J lost 3 bases, with 7 bases between them. The CDR3 loop spans 14 amino acids. The germline V gene encodes CDR1 SGHRS and CDR2 YFSETQ. CDR3 in amino acids: CASSLGTGYNEQFF. The CDR3 DNA sequence: TGCGCCAGCAGCTTGGGGACGGGCTACAATGAGCAGTTCTTC.

This clone came up a few times. This chain uses TRBV6-6 with TRBJ2-7; the D gene is possibly TRBD1 (6 bases). Per germline, CDR1 MNHNY and CDR2 SVGAGI (reference sequence). The CDR3 is made up of 15 amino acids. The germline V and J ends were trimmed by 5 bases and 7 bases, with 21 bases remaining between them. The CDR3 protein is CASSGATGFTKEQYF. Written as DNA, the CDR3 is TGTGCCAGCAGTGGCGCTACAGGGTTTACGAAGGAGCAGTACTTC.

V and J are TRBV7-2 and TRBJ2-1; TRBD2 matches at 14 bases. Germline V CDR1 and CDR2: SGHTA, FQGNSA. V lost 11 bases to trimming and J lost 7 bases; unmatched junction nucleotides: 4. The CDR3 has 13 amino acids. CDR3 in amino acids: CAGGLAGVNEQFF. For the CDR3, the DNA is TGTGCCGGGGGACTAGCGGGAGTAAATGAGCAGTTCTTC.

The genes are TRBV30 and TRBJ1-2; no firm D call. Germline V CDR1 and CDR2: GTSNPN, SVGIG (reference sequence). The CDR3 loop spans 12 amino acids. Trimming stripped 4 bases from V and 2 bases from J, with 8 bases between. The CDR3 loop reads CAWNPSNYGYTF. CDR3 DNA sequence: TGTGCCTGGAACCCCTCCAACTATGGCTACACCTTC. Full variable domain (remainder filled in from reference TRBV30 and TRBJ1-2): SQTIHQWPATLVQPVGSPLSLECTVEGTSNPNLYWYRQAAGRGLQLLFYSVGIGQISSEVPQNLSASRPQDRQFILSSKKLLLSDSGFYLCAWNPSNYGYTFGSGTRLTVV.

The J gene is TRBJ2-5, the V gene TRBV25-1; D possibly matches TRBD1 or TRBD2 (6 bases each). The CDR3 runs to 15 residues. Trimming removed 6 bases at V and 5 bases at J, with 19 bases between. Per germline, CDR1 MGHDK and CDR2 SYGVNS. DNA of the CDR3: TGTGCCAGCAGCCTCGGAGGGGGGCTGAGCGAGACCCAGTACTTC. Translation: CASSLGGGLSETQYF.

This clone was counted between two and nine times. This sequence joins TRBV7-9 and TRBJ2-3, with D possibly being TRBD2 (5 bases). The CDR3 loop spans 14 amino acids. Germline lookup yields CDR1 SEHNR and CDR2 FQNEAQ (reference sequence). Trimming cost V 7 bases and J 0 bases, with 11 bases left between them. CDR3 sequence reads: CASKEGASTDTQYF. The CDR3 nucleotides are TGTGCCAGCAAAGAGGGAGCCAGCACAGATACGCAGTATTTT.

V usage is TRBV9 and J usage is TRBJ2-4; possible D gene TRBD1, 5 bases. The CDR3 contains 14 residues. Germline loops: CDR1 SGDLS, CDR2 YYNGEE. Trimming took 1 base from V and 2 from J, leaving 7 bases between them. CDR3 nucleotide sequence: TGTGCCAGCAGCGTACAGGGATCCAAAAACATTCAGTACTTC. Protein sequence: CASSVQGSKNIQYF.

The chain couples TRBV7-9 to TRBJ1-4; D possibly corresponds to TRBD1 (6 bases). This CDR3 comprises 13 residues. The germline V and J ends were trimmed by 2 bases and 7 bases, with 8 bases remaining between them. Germline V gene sequence: CDR1 SEHNR, CDR2 FQNEAQ (reference sequence). This CDR3 reads CASSLQGSEKLFF. The DNA for the CDR3 is TGTGCCAGCAGCTTACAGGGGAGTGAAAAACTGTTTTTT.

CDR3 nucleotides: TGCGCCAGCAGCGACCCTAGCGGGAGTAATGAGCAGTTCTTC. Its protein is CASSDPSGSNEQFF. The chain links TRBV5-1 to TRBJ2-1, with 10 bases that match TRBD2. This CDR3 is 14 amino acids long. The germline V gene has CDR1 SGHRS and CDR2 YFSETQ. The V segment lost 4 bases and the J segment 7 bases; nucleotides outside the gene matches: 5.

This clone was observed a few times. The chain recombines TRBV28 with TRBJ2-1, with a weak D call TRBD2 (5 bases). Germline V gives CDR1 MDHEN, CDR2 SYDVKM. The CDR3 spans 16 residues. Trimming left V 4 bases short and J 0 bases short, with 13 bases between. CDR3 bases: TGTGCCAGCAGTTACCAGAGCGGCAGCTCCTACAATGAGCAGTTCTTC. Translating gives CASSYQSGSSYNEQFF. Full variable domain (remainder filled in from reference TRBV28 and TRBJ2-1): DVKVTQSSRYLVKRTGEKVFLECVQDMDHENMFWYRQDPGLGLRLIYFSYDVKMKEKGDIPEGYSVSREKKERFSLILESASTNQTSMYLCASSYQSGSSYNEQFFGPGTRLTVL.

This clone has just a few counts. V gene TRBV30 combines with J gene TRBJ2-7; D is perhaps TRBD2 (5 bases). The V and J ends lost 0 bases and 5 bases respectively, with 17 bases between them. CDR3 length equals 15 residues. CDR1 is GTSNPN, CDR2 SVGIG, per germline (reference sequence). DNA for the CDR3: TGTGCCTGGAGTGTCGGGCGAAGTACCGGGGACGAGCAGTACTTC. Translated: CAWSVGRSTGDEQYF.

The genes are TRBV6-6 and TRBJ2-5, with D possibly TRBD2 on 6 matching bases. Trimming removed 2 bases from V and 5 bases from J, with 15 bases in between. Germline CDR1 MNHNY, CDR2 SVGAGI (reference sequence). CDR3 length: 15 residues. The CDR3 DNA is TGTGCCAGCAGTTACGGGGCCGGGAGTGGCGAGACCCAGTACTTC. Residues: CASSYGAGSGETQYF.

This chain links TRBV6-4 with TRBJ2-1; TRBD2 might be the D (5 bases). Trimming left V 1 base short and J 0 bases short, with 10 bases between. Germline V gene sequence: CDR1 MRHNA, CDR2 SNTAGT. CDR3 length: 16 amino acids. The CDR3 reads CASSDWSGSSYNEQFF. DNA for the CDR3: TGTGCCAGCAGTGACTGGAGCGGTAGCTCCTACAATGAGCAGTTCTTC.

This clone was recorded a few times. CDR3 DNA: TGTGCCAGCAGTTACAACGGGGCCCCCCTCCACTTT. As protein: CASSYNGAPLHF. The V call is TRBV6-5, the J call TRBJ1-6; TRBD1 is a possible D gene (5 bases). V gave up 2 bases and J gave up 13 bases, with 9 bases separating them. In germline, CDR1 is MNHEY, CDR2 SVGAGI. The CDR3 length is 12 residues.

This clone was seen only a few times. The chain employs TRBV19 and TRBJ1-4; no firm D call. This CDR3 spans 12 amino acids. CDR1 is LNHDA and CDR2 is SQIVND in the germline V gene (reference sequence). V shed 4 bases and J shed 11 bases, with 11 bases lying between them. The CDR3 loop reads CASSTTTDKLFF. DNA of the CDR3: TGTGCCAGTAGTACGACGACCGATAAACTGTTTTTT.